The rows below give T cell receptor beta chains drawn from one sample of a study of T cell clonotyping in hematopoietic cell transplantation. Assay: immunoSEQ multiplex PCR; the TCRdb copy retains only in-frame clones and omits some. Seen here are around 45,000 clones, roughly 80% observed once, and the top ten hold approximately 4.9%. Here the sequenced sample was peripheral blood mononuclear cells, taken before stem cell transplant. The origin of the receptors is a man in his fifties or sixties with myelodysplastic syndrome. Some clones in this sample may be carry-over from other donors' samples. Both conserved end residues are part of each CDR3. The order of the fields is V gene, J gene, clone size, D gene, CDR3 DNA, CDR3 protein. A D gene is named only where the DNA matches it firmly. Size tells how often a clone was seen (once, few, many) or the class of an expanded clone, and some rows leave it out.

>TRBV29-1|TRBJ2-7|-|-
TGCAGCGTTGTCAGGGACACCTACGAGCAGTACTTC
CSVVRDTYEQYF
>TRBV2|TRBJ2-5|-|-
TGTGCCAGCAGTGAAAGAACTGGCCAAGAGACCCAGTACTTC
CASSERTGQETQYF
>TRBV6-1|TRBJ2-6|-|TRBD1
TGTGCCAGCAGTGAAGAGGTTAGGGGACAGATAGTCTCTGGGGCCAACGTCCTGACTTTC
CASSEEVRGQIVSGANVLTF
>TRBV2|TRBJ2-1|-|TRBD2
TGTGCCAGCAGGGAATGGGCGGGGGGACTAGCGGGGGTGTCCTACAATGAGCAGTTCTTC
CASREWAGGLAGVSYNEQFF
>TRBV28|TRBJ1-5|once|-
TGTGCCAGCAACCTTTTATATCAGCCCCAGCATTTT
CASNLLYQPQHF
>TRBV5-5|TRBJ2-7|-|-
TGTGCCAGCAGCTTGGCGGCAGGGGATTCCTACGAGCAGTACTTC
CASSLAAGDSYEQYF
>TRBV30|TRBJ2-2|few|-
TGTGCCTGGAGCGACAGGAAAGGGGCCGGGGAGCTGTTTTTT
CAWSDRKGAGELFF
>TRBV7-9|TRBJ1-5|-|TRBD1
TGTGCCAGCAGCTTAGGACAGGGGAGCAATCAGCCCCAGCATTTT
CASSLGQGSNQPQHF
>TRBV7-2|TRBJ2-7|-|-
TGTGCCAGCAGCTTATATCCGGATCTTTACGAGCAGTACTTC
CASSLYPDLYEQYF
>TRBV5-1|TRBJ1-3|-|TRBD1
TGCGCCAGCAGCACGGGACAGGGAAACACCATATATTTT
CASSTGQGNTIYF
>TRBV6-1|TRBJ2-7|-|-
TGTGCCAGCAGTGCGCACTCCCCCTACGAGCAGTACTTC
CASSAHSPYEQYF
>TRBV7-8|TRBJ1-1|once|-
TGTGCCAGCAGCTTAGAGGCAGGAGGGGCTGAAGCTTTCTTT
CASSLEAGGAEAFF
>TRBV2|TRBJ1-5|-|TRBD1
TGTGCCAGCATGCACGACAGGGGGCTTCAGCCCCAGCATTTT
CASMHDRGLQPQHF
>TRBV5-6|TRBJ2-2|-|-
TGTGCCAGCAGCGCCGATCACCGGGAGCTGTTTTTT
CASSADHRELFF
>TRBV19|TRBJ2-1|once|-
TGTGCCAGTAATTCCCCTCCCGGGACGAACTACAATGAGCAGTTCTTC
CASNSPPGTNYNEQFF
>TRBV7-3|TRBJ1-6|-|-
TGTGCCAGCAGCTCCGGGGCACGATCACCCCTCCACTTT
CASSSGARSPLHF
>TRBV6-5|TRBJ1-1|-|-
TGTGCCAGCTCGACTAAAGGCCGGGCGGAAGCTTTCTTT
CASSTKGRAEAFF
>TRBV27|TRBJ2-1|medium-sized|-
TGTGCCAGCAGGGGGGTGGGCAGTGAGCAGTTCTTC
CASRGVGSEQFF
>TRBV5-1|TRBJ1-5|-|-
TGCGCCAGCAGCTTGCCTACTTGGCAGGGCCTACGGACCATCAATAGCAATCAGCCCCAGCATTTT
CASSLPTWQGLRTINSNQPQHF
>TRBV5-1|TRBJ2-7|-|-
TGCGCCAGCCGCTTTTCTAGCGTAACCTACGAGCAGTACTTC
CASRFSSVTYEQYF
>TRBV4-3|TRBJ1-2|-|-
TGCGCCAGCAGCCAAGGACACCTCTATGGCTACACCTTC
CASSQGHLYGYTF
>TRBV27|TRBJ1-5|-|TRBD1
TGTGCCAGCAGTACATGGACAGGGACAGGAAATCAGCCCCAGCATTTT
CASSTWTGTGNQPQHF